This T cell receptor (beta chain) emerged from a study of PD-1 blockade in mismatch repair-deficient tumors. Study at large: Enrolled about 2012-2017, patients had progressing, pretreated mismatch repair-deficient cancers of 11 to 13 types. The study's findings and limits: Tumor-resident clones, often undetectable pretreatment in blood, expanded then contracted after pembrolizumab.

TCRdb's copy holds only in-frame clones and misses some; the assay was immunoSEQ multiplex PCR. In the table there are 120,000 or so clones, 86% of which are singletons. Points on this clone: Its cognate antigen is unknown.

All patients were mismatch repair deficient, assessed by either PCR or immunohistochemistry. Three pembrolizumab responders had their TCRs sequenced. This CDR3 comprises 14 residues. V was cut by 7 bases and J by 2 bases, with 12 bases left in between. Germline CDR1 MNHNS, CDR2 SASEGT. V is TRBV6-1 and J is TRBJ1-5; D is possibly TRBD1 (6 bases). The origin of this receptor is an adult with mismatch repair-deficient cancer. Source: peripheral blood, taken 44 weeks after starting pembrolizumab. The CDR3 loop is CASNGAGGNQPQHF. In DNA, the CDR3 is TGTGCCAGCAATGGGGCAGGGGGCAATCAGCCCCAGCATTTT.